What follows is one TCR beta chain and its context. The antigen this receptor binds is unknown. There are no base qualities to consult, and no much larger clone falls within one base. Because the library targeted alpha chains, this beta chain is an off-target read whose size means little. The library was produced with 5' RACE. The sequencing machine was a NextSeq 500. The TCR library protocol attached a unique molecular identifier to each TCR cDNA molecule to allow correction of PCR and sequencing errors. Per the original workflow: Decombinator tools were used for TCR identification, UMI-based error correction and CDR3 extraction. Expanded TCRs were defined as those above a frequency of 2 per 1,000, corresponding to the top 1% of the tumor frequency distribution. Renyi diversity was calculated using the R vegan package after each repertoire was subsampled 100 times to 5,000 TCRs. To build CDR3 similarity networks, amino acid triplet string-kernel similarity was used, and CDR3s were connected when their pairwise similarity was above 0.82. Starting from the raw public reads, TCRdb applied fastp trimming at Q25, assembled clones with MiXCR and retained in-frame beta chains. Each CDR3 protein appears once, grouped with its most common genes and DNA. TCRdb's processing, not the authors' own work, is the source of the V and J calls. Here the sample has 900 to 1,100 distinct CDR3 sequences; about 44% occur a single time. The ten largest clones represent about 21% of the sample.

The source of the sample is a study of spatial heterogeneity in lung cancer (dated by TCRdb to the late 2010s). As for the study more broadly: The donors were 65 to 90 patients from the lung TRACERx cohort who had early-stage, untreated non-small cell lung cancer. Follow-up PBMC samples were sequenced whenever available, with the median time to follow-up being two to three years after resection. Beta-chain transcripts were consistently detected in greater numbers than alpha-chain transcripts, which likely reflected higher beta-chain transcript abundance. In the raw uncorrected reads, each unique combination of TCR and UMI appeared more than ten times on average. The study quantitatively compared TCR alpha and beta repertoires across multiple tumor regions, matched nontumor lung and blood in non-small cell lung cancer. Nonsynonymous mutation counts, determined by whole-exome sequencing of tumor tissue, were related to features of the TCR repertoire. At surgery, about 210 tumor regions, approximately 64 matched nontumor lung samples and 56 PBMC samples were TCR-sequenced for both alpha and beta chains. Summary of the overall study and its limitations: Confirming at a functional level the hypothesis that regional TCRs recognize regional mutations was considered to require additional single-cell paired TCR alpha and beta sequencing. Ubiquitous expanded tumor TCRs were found in blood more often at tumor resection than at routine follow-up. Comparisons of baseline and follow-up blood repertoires included only approximately 13 patients.

From the cysteine through the phenylalanine, the CDR3 covers 17 amino acids. Only the CDR3 DNA is retained, 51 bases long and in frame from the first base. Trimming removed 0 bases from V and 3 bases from J, leaving 15 bases between the germline ends. According to the germline V gene (reference sequence), CDR1 reads LGHDT and CDR2 reads YNNKEL. The time point label corresponds to: blood at routine non-recurrence follow-up after resection. Whole RNA extracted from tumor and nontumor lung tissue, or from cryopreserved PBMC samples, was used for TCR sequencing without cell sorting. Patients were selected for TCR sequencing only if sufficient RNA was available from at least two tumor regions.

The sequence was obtained from a female donor with early-stage non-small cell lung cancer. This specimen was PBMCs, taken at follow-up. The chain is encoded by TRBV3-1 joined to TRBJ2-1; confidence is insufficient to name the D gene. The CDR3 corresponds to CASSQDPLPFRYNEQFF. In nucleotide form, the sequence is TGTGCCAGCAGCCAAGACCCACTCCCGTTCCGCTACAATGAGCAGTTCTTC.